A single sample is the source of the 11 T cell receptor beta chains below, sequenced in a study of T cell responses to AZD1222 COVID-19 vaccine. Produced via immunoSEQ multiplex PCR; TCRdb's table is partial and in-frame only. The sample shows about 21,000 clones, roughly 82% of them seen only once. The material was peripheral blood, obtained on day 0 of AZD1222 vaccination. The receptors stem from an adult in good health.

The CDR3 DNA is TGTGCCAGCAGCCCCATCTCCGGGACAGGGTACACCGGGGAGCTGTTTTTT. Its protein is CASSPISGTGYTGELFF. This chain connects TRBV7-3 to TRBJ2-2, with 9 nucleotides matching TRBD1. The V segment lost 5 bases and the J segment 3 bases; nucleotides outside the gene matches: 10. CDR1 is SGHTA, CDR2 FQGTGA, per germline. This CDR3 has 17 amino acids.

The CDR3 bases are TGTGCCAGCAGAGATTTCGGGACTAGCGGCGCCTACGAGCAGTACTTC. It is translated as CASRDFGTSGAYEQYF. The chain combines TRBV27 with TRBJ2-7, with TRBD2 matching over 11 bases. The length of the CDR3 is 16 residues. The ends lost 6 bases at V and 2 bases at J; junction bases unmatched: 9. The germline V gene encodes CDR1 MNHEY and CDR2 SMNVEV (reference sequence).

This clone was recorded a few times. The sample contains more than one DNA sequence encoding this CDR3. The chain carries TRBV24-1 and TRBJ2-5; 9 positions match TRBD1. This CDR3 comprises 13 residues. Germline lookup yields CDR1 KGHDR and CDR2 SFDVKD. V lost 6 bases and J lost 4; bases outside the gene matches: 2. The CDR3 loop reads CATSTGGTETQYF. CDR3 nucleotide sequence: TGTGCCACCAGTACAGGGGGCACAGAGACCCAGTACTTC.

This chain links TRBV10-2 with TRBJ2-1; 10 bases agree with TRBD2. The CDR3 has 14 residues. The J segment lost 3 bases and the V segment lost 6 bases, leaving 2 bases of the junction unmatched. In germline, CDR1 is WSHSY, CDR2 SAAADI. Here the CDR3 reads CASRLAGRYNEQFF. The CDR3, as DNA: TGCGCCAGCAGACTAGCGGGACGCTACAATGAGCAGTTCTTC.

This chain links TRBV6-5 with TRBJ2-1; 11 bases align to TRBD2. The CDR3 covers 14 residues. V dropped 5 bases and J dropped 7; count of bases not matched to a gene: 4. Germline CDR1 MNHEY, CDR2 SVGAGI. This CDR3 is CASSIAGGPNEQFF. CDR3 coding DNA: TGTGCCAGCAGTATAGCGGGGGGGCCGAATGAGCAGTTCTTC.

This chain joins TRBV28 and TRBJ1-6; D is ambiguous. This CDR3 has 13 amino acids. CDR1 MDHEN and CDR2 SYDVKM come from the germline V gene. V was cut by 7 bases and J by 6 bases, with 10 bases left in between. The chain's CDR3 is CASTTSRNSPLHF. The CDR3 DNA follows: TGTGCCAGCACTACAAGCCGTAATTCACCCCTCCACTTT.

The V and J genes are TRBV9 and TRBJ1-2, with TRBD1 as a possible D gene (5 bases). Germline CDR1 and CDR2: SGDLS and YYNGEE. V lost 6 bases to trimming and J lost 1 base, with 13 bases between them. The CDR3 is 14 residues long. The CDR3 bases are TGTGCCAGCACCGCCGTAGGGGATAACTATGGCTACACCTTC. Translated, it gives CASTAVGDNYGYTF.

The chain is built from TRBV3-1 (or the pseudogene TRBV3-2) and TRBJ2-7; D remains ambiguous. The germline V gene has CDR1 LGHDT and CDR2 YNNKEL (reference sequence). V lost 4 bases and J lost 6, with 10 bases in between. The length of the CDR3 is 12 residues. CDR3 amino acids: CASSPDLREQYF. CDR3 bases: TGTGCCAGCAGCCCGGACCTTCGCGAGCAGTACTTC.

CDR3 DNA: TGTGCCAGCAGTACCCCCCGACAGGGGGCAGGACAGCCCCAGCATTTT. This codes for CASSTPRQGAGQPQHF. The V call is TRBV28, the J call TRBJ1-5; 10 bases map to TRBD1. The CDR3 covers 16 residues. The germline V gene has CDR1 MDHEN and CDR2 SYDVKM. V lost 5 bases and J lost 7; bases outside the gene matches: 11.

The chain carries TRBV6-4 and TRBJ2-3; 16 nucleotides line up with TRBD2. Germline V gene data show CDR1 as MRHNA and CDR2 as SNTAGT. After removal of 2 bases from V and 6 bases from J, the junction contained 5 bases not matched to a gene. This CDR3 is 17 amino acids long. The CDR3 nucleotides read TGTGCCAGCAGTGACGGGACTAGCGGGGGGGGATTGGATACGCAGTATTTT. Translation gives CASSDGTSGGGLDTQYF.

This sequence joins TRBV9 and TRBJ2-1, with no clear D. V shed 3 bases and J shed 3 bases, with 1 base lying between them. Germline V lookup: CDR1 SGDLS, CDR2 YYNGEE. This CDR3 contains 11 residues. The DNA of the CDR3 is TGTGCCAGCAGCGGCTACAATGAGCAGTTCTTC. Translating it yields CASSGYNEQFF.